This T cell receptor beta chain was found in a study of blood T cell repertoires in COVID-19. On the study more broadly: COVID-19 samples from acute and convalescent phases originated in the United States, Italy and Spain. T cells, B-cell-depleted T cells, or PBMCs supplied cDNA or gDNA.

In the authors' workflow: Amplification from reference gene primers served as the basis for estimated nucleated cell counts. Assay: immunoSEQ multiplex PCR; the TCRdb copy retains only in-frame clones and omits some. The DNA was the basis for D and trimming; V, J and clone size are from that table. The sample lists 200,000 to 250,000 clones, 75% to 90% occurring once. A Seattle source enrolled patients during active infection and followed them longitudinally. Source material: peripheral blood. The receptor's source is a man under 40 with COVID-19, enrolled during active disease.

The CDR3 DNA reads TGTGCCAGCAGTGAATGGTCGGGGGCCTACAATGAGCAGTTCTTC. It specifies CASSEWSGAYNEQFF. V usage is TRBV6-1 and J usage is TRBJ2-1; D might be TRBD2 (6 bases). Germline lookup yields CDR1 MNHNS and CDR2 SASEGT. V gave up 2 bases and J gave up 2 bases, with 10 bases separating them. This CDR3 is 15 amino acids long.